This T cell receptor (beta chain) derives from a study of identical twins. In this sample, this clonotype turned up many times. TCRdb fed the 5' RACE reads into MiXCR, producing one record per CDR3 protein. The sample lists around 220,000 distinct CDR3 sequences, over 9.5% seen once, with about 9.1% in the top ten. Trimming pared 1 base from V and 7 bases from J, leaving 14 bases between. The CDR3 length is 14 residues. Germline CDR1 SGHAT, CDR2 FQNNGV. The clonotype originates from a man aged 50 to 60 in good health. Sequenced material: memory T cells sorted from blood. The chain has TRBV11-2 and TRBJ2-7; TRBD2 might be the D (6 bases). The CDR3 coding sequence is TGTGCCAGCAGCTTAGGTACTCCTGCGGGAGAGCAGTACTTC. This gives the protein CASSLGTPAGEQYF.